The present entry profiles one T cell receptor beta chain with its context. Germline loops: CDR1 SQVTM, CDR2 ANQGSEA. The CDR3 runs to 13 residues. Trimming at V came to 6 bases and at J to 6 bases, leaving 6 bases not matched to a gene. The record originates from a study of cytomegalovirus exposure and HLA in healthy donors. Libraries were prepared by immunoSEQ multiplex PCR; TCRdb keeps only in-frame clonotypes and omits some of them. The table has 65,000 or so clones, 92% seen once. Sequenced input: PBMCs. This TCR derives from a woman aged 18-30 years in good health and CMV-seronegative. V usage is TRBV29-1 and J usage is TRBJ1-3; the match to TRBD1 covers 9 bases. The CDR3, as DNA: TGCAGCGTCGCAAGGGACAGGGCAAACACCATATATTTT. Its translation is CSVARDRANTIYF. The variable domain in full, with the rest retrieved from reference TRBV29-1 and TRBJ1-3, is SAVISQKPSRDICQRGTSLTIQCQVDSQVTMMFWYRQQPGQSLTLIATANQGSEATYESGFVIDKFPISRPNLTFSTLTVSNMSPEDSSIYLCSVARDRANTIYFGEGSWLTVV.